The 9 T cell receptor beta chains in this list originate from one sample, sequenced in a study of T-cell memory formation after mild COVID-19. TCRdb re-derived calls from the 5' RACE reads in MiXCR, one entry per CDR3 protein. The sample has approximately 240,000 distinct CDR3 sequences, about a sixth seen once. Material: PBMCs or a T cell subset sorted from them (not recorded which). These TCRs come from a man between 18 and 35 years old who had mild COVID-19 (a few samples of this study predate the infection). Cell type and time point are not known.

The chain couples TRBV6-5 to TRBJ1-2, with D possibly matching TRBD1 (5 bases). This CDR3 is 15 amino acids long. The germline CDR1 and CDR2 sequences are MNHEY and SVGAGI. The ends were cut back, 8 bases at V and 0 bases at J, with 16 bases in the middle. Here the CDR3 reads CASLPQGSTNYGYTF. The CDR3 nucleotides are TGTGCCAGCTTACCCCAGGGTTCCACTAACTATGGCTACACCTTC.

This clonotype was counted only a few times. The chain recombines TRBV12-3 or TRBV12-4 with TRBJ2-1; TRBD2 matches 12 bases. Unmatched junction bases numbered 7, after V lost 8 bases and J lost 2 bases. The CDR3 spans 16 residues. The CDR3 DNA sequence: TGTGCCAGCCTCCGACCTAGCGGGGGGGCCTACAATGAGCAGTTCTTC. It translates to CASLRPSGGAYNEQFF.

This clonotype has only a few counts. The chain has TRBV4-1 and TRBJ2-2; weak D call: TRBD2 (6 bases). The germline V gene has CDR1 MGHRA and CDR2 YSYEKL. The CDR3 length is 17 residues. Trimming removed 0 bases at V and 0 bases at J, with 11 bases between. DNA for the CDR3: TGCGCCAGCAGCCAAGATCCCGGGGGTCCGAACACCGGGGAGCTGTTTTTT. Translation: CASSQDPGGPNTGELFF.

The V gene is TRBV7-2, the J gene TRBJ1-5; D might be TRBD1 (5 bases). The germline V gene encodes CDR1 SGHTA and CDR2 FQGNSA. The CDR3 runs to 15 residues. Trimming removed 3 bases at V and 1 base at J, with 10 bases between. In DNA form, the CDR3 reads TGTGCCAGCAGCTTTACCTCAGGGAGCAATCAGCCCCAGCATTTT. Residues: CASSFTSGSNQPQHF.

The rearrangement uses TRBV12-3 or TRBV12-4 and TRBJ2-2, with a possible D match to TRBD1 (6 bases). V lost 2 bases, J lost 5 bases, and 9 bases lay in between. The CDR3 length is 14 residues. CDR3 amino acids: CASSLTGQTGELFF. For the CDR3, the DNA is TGTGCCAGCAGTTTAACAGGGCAAACCGGGGAGCTGTTTTTT.

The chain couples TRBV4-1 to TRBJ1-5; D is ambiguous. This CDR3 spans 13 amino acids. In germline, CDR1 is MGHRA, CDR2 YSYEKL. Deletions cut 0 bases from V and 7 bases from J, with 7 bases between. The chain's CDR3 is CASSQELSQPQHF. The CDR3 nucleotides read TGCGCCAGCAGCCAAGAATTGTCCCAGCCCCAGCATTTT.

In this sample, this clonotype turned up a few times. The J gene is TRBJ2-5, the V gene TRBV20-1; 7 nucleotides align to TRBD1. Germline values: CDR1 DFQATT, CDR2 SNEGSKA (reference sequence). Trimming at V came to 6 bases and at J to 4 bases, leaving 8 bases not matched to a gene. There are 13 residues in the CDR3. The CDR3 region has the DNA TGCAGTGCCGACTCGACAGGGACAGAGACCCAGTACTTC. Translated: CSADSTGTETQYF.

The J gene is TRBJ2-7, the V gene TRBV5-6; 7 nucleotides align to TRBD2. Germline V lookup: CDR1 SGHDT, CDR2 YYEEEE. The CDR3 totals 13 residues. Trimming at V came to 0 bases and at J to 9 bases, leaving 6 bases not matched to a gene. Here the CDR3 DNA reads TGTGCCAGCAGCTTGGGACGGGGGGATGGGCAGTACGTC. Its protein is CASSLGRGDGQYV.

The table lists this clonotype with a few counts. CDR3: CASSLVGQGFNEQYF. CDR3 nucleotides: TGTGCCAGCAGCTTAGTTGGACAGGGGTTCAACGAGCAGTACTTC. V usage is TRBV7-2 and J usage is TRBJ2-7; 9 bases match TRBD1. After removal of 1 base from V and 5 bases from J, the junction contained 6 bases not matched to a gene. CDR3 length equals 15 residues. CDR1 SGHTA and CDR2 FQGNSA come from the germline V gene.